The 25 T cell receptor beta chains below come from one sample, sequenced in a study of blood T cell repertoires in COVID-19. The repertoire was sequenced with immunoSEQ multiplex PCR; TCRdb's copy has only in-frame clones and lacks some. The sample consists of 110,000 or so clones, roughly 80% of them appearing once. Sequenced sample: peripheral blood. These receptors were collected from a human donor in a cohort sampled during active COVID-19.

V gene TRBV28 combines with J gene TRBJ2-3; no definite D call. CDR1 and CDR2 (germline): MDHEN, SYDVKM. The CDR3 is 16 amino acids. Between the trimmed V and J ends, which lost 6 bases and 3 bases, there was a span of 19 bases. The CDR3 protein is CASSQASATWTDTQYF. CDR3 sequence (DNA): TGTGCCAGCAGCCAAGCCAGCGCGACGTGGACAGATACGCAGTATTTT.

The CDR3 DNA sequence: TGTGCCAGCAGTTACTCGACCCTACCACTAGAAGATGAGCAGTTCTTC. It translates to CASSYSTLPLEDEQFF. The chain links TRBV6-6 to TRBJ2-1, with D possibly being TRBD2 (5 bases). Looked up from germline, CDR1 is MNHNY and CDR2 is SVGAGI (reference sequence). Deletions cut 0 bases from V and 8 bases from J, with 17 bases between. There are 16 residues in the CDR3.

This sequence joins TRBV30 and TRBJ1-1; D not certain. CDR3 length: 12 residues. Germline-derived CDR1 and CDR2 are GTSNPN and SVGIG (reference sequence). Trimming stripped 0 bases from V and 4 bases from J, with 6 bases between. The CDR3 region is CAWSVVGTEAFF. In DNA form, the CDR3 reads TGTGCCTGGAGTGTTGTCGGCACTGAAGCTTTCTTT.

The CDR3 bases are TGTGCCAGCAGAACAGGGACATCGGGCACTGAAGCTTTCTTT. It codes for CASRTGTSGTEAFF. The chain recombines TRBV6-5 with TRBJ1-1, with D possibly being TRBD1 (6 bases). V lost 6 bases and J 4 bases, leaving 15 bases between the germline ends. This CDR3 has 14 residues. The germline V gene encodes CDR1 MNHEY and CDR2 SVGAGI.

V is TRBV20-1 and J is TRBJ2-7; D is ambiguous. This CDR3 region has 11 residues. V shed 2 bases and J shed 3 bases, with 5 bases lying between them. Germline lookup yields CDR1 DFQATT and CDR2 SNEGSKA (reference sequence). CDR3 DNA sequence: TGCAGTGCTAGACACGGCTACGAGCAGTACTTC. This gives the protein CSARHGYEQYF.

The CDR3 DNA reads TGTGCCAGCAGCGTAGGGACAGGGGCGCCCTACGAGCAGTACTTC. As protein: CASSVGTGAPYEQYF. The J gene is TRBJ2-7, the V gene TRBV9, with TRBD1 matching over 9 bases. The trim removed 0 bases at V and 2 bases at J, leaving 3 bases unmatched. CDR3 length: 15 residues. The germline gives CDR1 SGDLS, CDR2 YYNGEE.

This chain joins TRBV19 and TRBJ1-5; the D gene is possibly TRBD1 (5 bases). Trimming took off 9 bases at V and 5 bases at J, with 26 bases between the two ends. The CDR3 has 17 residues. CDR1 and CDR2 from the germline V gene are LNHDA and SQIVND (reference sequence). CDR3 sequence: CASRGEGIPTHDQPQHF. DNA for the CDR3: TGTGCCAGCCGGGGGGAGGGGATCCCGACCCACGATCAGCCCCAGCATTTT.

The chain recombines TRBV6-5 with TRBJ2-7, with a possible D match to TRBD2 (6 bases). V lost 6 bases, J lost 2 bases, and 17 bases lay in between. The CDR3 extends over 15 amino acids. CDR1 and CDR2 from the germline V gene are MNHEY and SVGAGI. Here the CDR3 DNA reads TGTGCCAGCAGCCCCGGGACTCCTATCACCTACGAGCAGTACTTC. Translating gives CASSPGTPITYEQYF.

This sequence joins TRBV3-1 (or the pseudogene TRBV3-2) and TRBJ1-1; 9 bases line up with TRBD1. The CDR3 totals 19 residues. In germline, CDR1 is LGHDT, CDR2 YNNKEL (reference sequence). V was clipped by 4 bases and J by 1 base; unmatched bases: 16. Written as DNA, the CDR3 is TGTGCCAGCAGCCCCATACTAACAGGGGGCGAAAGTCAGAACACTGAAGCTTTCTTT. Translating gives CASSPILTGGESQNTEAFF.

V and J are TRBV7-9 and TRBJ2-7, with D unresolved. There are 13 residues in the CDR3. Germline V gene data show CDR1 as SEHNR and CDR2 as FQNEAQ (reference sequence). The ends were cut back, 5 bases at V and 4 bases at J, with 12 bases in the middle. The CDR3, as DNA: TGTGCCAGCAGCCCGTACTTTAAGTACGAGCAGTACTTC. Residues: CASSPYFKYEQYF. Full variable domain (rest looked up from reference TRBV7-9 and TRBJ2-7): DTGVSQNPRHKITKRGQNVTFRCDPISEHNRLYWYRQTLGQGPEFLTYFQNEAQLEKSRLLSDRFSAERPKGSFSTLEIQRTEQGDSAMYLCASSPYFKYEQYFGPGTRLTVT.

This clone was counted between two and nine times. The rearrangement joins TRBV6-5 to TRBJ1-1; tentative D call: TRBD1 (5 bases). Germline V CDR1 and CDR2: MNHEY, SVGAGI. The V gene lost 2 bases and the J gene lost 1 base, with 8 bases spanning the gap. The CDR3 is made up of 14 amino acids. CDR3 loop: CASSYAGKNTEAFF. The CDR3 bases are TGTGCCAGCAGTTACGCAGGGAAGAACACTGAAGCTTTCTTT.

The rearrangement uses TRBV11-1 and TRBJ2-7, with D uncertain. The CDR3 has 11 residues. The ends were cut back, 5 bases at V and 1 base at J, with 3 bases in the middle. In germline, CDR1 is SGHAT, CDR2 FQDESV (reference sequence). The CDR3, as DNA: TGTGCCAGCAGCCCTTCCTACGAGCAGTACTTC. Its protein product is CASSPSYEQYF.

The CDR3 reads CASGGNSYNEQFF. CDR3 sequence (DNA): TGTGCCAGCGGGGGGAACTCCTACAATGAGCAGTTCTTC. The rearrangement links TRBV12-3 or TRBV12-4 to TRBJ2-1; D perhaps matches TRBD2 (6 bases). The CDR3 covers 13 residues. V lost 8 bases and J lost 0, with 8 bases in between.

This clone was observed once. The chain carries TRBV6-1 and TRBJ2-2, with TRBD1 identical over 9 bases. The junction had 2 bases not matched to a gene; V was cut back by 3 bases and J by 3 bases. Germline assignment: CDR1 MNHNS and CDR2 SASEGT. The CDR3 loop spans 15 amino acids. The CDR3 nucleotides are TGTGCCAGCAGTGACGGACAGGGGTACACCGGGGAGCTGTTTTTT. Amino acid sequence: CASSDGQGYTGELFF.

The V and J genes are TRBV4-1 and TRBJ1-1, with 10 bases fitting TRBD1. Germline V lookup: CDR1 MGHRA, CDR2 YSYEKL. This CDR3 spans 16 amino acids. V lost 3 bases, J lost 6 bases, and 10 bases stayed unmatched. The CDR3 sequence: CASSQPRQGAGAEAFF. CDR3 bases: TGCGCCAGCAGCCAGCCGAGACAGGGGGCTGGGGCTGAAGCTTTCTTT.

The chain carries TRBV5-6 and TRBJ1-1, with unresolved D. The ends were cut back, 4 bases at V and 3 bases at J, with 10 bases in the middle. The CDR3 spans 13 residues. Germline V gene data show CDR1 as SGHDT and CDR2 as YYEEEE. The CDR3 region has the DNA TGTGCCAGCAGCCCTGTCGGGGACACTGAAGCTTTCTTT. Its protein product is CASSPVGDTEAFF. Full variable domain (remainder filled in from reference TRBV5-6 and TRBJ1-1): DAGVTQSPTHLIKTRGQQVTLRCSPKSGHDTVSWYQQALGQGPQFIFQYYEEEERQRGNFPDRFSGHQFPNYSSELNVNALLLGDSALYLCASSPVGDTEAFFGQGTRLTVV.

The V and J genes are TRBV6-1 and TRBJ1-2, with D unclear. The CDR3 contains 13 residues. The germline V gene has CDR1 MNHNS and CDR2 SASEGT. V was pared by 0 bases and J by 5 bases, with 7 bases between. Here the CDR3 DNA reads TGTGCCAGCAGTGAAGCGGCAGTTTATGGCTACACCTTC. It codes for CASSEAAVYGYTF.

V is TRBV5-6 and J is TRBJ1-2; 10 bases are shared with TRBD1. The CDR3 spans 14 residues. Germline V gives CDR1 SGHDT, CDR2 YYEEEE. V lost 2 bases and J lost 7; bases outside the gene matches: 5. Written as DNA, the CDR3 is TGTGCCAGCAGCTTCGACAGGGGGCTGGGTGGCTACACCTTC. Protein product: CASSFDRGLGGYTF.

V and J are TRBV6-5 and TRBJ1-2; 7 positions match TRBD1. Trimming removed 8 bases from V and 5 bases from J; junction bases left unmatched: 14. The CDR3 extends over 15 amino acids. From germline, CDR1 is MNHEY and CDR2 SVGAGI. CDR3 region: CASCPNRDSSYGYTF. As DNA, the CDR3 is TGTGCCAGCTGTCCCAACCGGGACAGTTCTTATGGCTACACCTTC.

J is TRBJ2-7 and V is TRBV3-1 (or the pseudogene TRBV3-2); D not certain. V lost 1 base to trimming and J lost 0 bases, with 7 bases between them. Per the germline V gene, CDR1 is LGHDT and CDR2 is YNNKEL (reference sequence). The CDR3 runs 14 residues. In DNA, the CDR3 is TGTGCCAGCAGCCAAGTGCGCTCCTCCTACGAGCAGTACTTC. The encoded protein is CASSQVRSSYEQYF.

CDR3 sequence: CASSLVAGGVEQYF. Written as DNA, the CDR3 is TGTGCCAGCAGCTTGGTAGCGGGAGGGGTTGAGCAGTACTTC. The rearrangement uses TRBV5-4 and TRBJ2-7; 11 nucleotides line up with TRBD2. The CDR3 is 14 residues long. Per the germline V gene, CDR1 is SGHNT and CDR2 is YYREEE (reference sequence). The junction had 3 bases not matched to a gene; V was cut back by 0 bases and J by 7 bases.

The CDR3 nucleotides are TGTGCCAGCAGCTTAGAACGGGACACATATTCACCCCTCCACTTT. Translating gives CASSLERDTYSPLHF. The chain recombines TRBV11-2 with TRBJ1-6, with D perhaps TRBD1 (6 bases). The CDR3 spans 15 residues. Germline CDR1 reads SGHAT; CDR2 reads FQNNGV. Trimming shortened V by 0 bases and J by 8 bases, and 11 bases separated the two germline ends. Filled out from reference TRBV11-2 and TRBJ1-6, the complete variable domain reads EAGVAQSPRYKIIEKRQSVAFWCNPISGHATLYWYQQILGQGPKLLIQFQNNGVVDDSQLPKDRFSAERLKGVDSTLKIQPAKLEDSAVYLCASSLERDTYSPLHFGNGTRLTVT.

This clone was picked up one time. The chain uses TRBV9 and TRBJ2-2; no clear D. Per germline, CDR1 SGDLS and CDR2 YYNGEE. Trimming shortened V by 0 bases and J by 0 bases, and 6 bases separated the two germline ends. This CDR3 is built from 15 residues. CDR3 DNA: TGTGCCAGCAGCGTAGGGGCTCCGAACACCGGGGAGCTGTTTTTT. Encoded protein: CASSVGAPNTGELFF.

The chain carries TRBV19 and TRBJ1-5; D remains unclear. V was pared by 8 bases and J by 1 base, with 18 bases between. CDR1 and CDR2 from the germline V gene are LNHDA and SQIVND (reference sequence). The CDR3 consists of 16 residues. In nucleotides, the CDR3 is TGTGCCAGTCTAACCCCGGGGAGAGGAAGCAATCAGCCCCAGCATTTT. Protein: CASLTPGRGSNQPQHF.

This chain connects TRBV12-3 or TRBV12-4 to TRBJ2-5; D is perhaps TRBD2 (5 bases). The CDR3 runs 13 residues. V lost 3 bases, J lost 5 bases, and 10 bases lay in between. The CDR3 sequence is CASSFQRRETQYF. CDR3 bases: TGTGCCAGCAGTTTTCAGAGGAGGGAGACCCAGTACTTC.